This TCR beta chain was sequenced in a study of Ad26.COV2.S vaccination and SARS-CoV-2 variants. This clone was recorded a few times. Here immunoSEQ multiplex PCR was the method, and the copy in TCRdb shows in-frame clones only, minus some. This table has 180,000 or so clones, 87% appearing once. With 5 bases removed from V and 7 bases from J, the gap between germline ends came to 27 bases. The CDR3 is made up of 17 amino acids. From germline, CDR1 is SGHVS and CDR2 FQNEAQ. Sequencing was performed on peripheral blood, taken after recovery from COVID-19. This TCR was sampled from a human donor who had recovered from COVID-19. V is TRBV7-8 and J is TRBJ2-7, with a weak D call TRBD1 (6 bases). The CDR3 nucleotides read TGTGCCAGCAGCACCCTTACAGGGCCCGAAGCCGACGGGGAGCAGTACTTC. Protein sequence: CASSTLTGPEADGEQYF.